Shown below are 18 T cell receptor beta chains from a single sample sequenced in a study of blood T cell repertoires in COVID-19. Method: immunoSEQ multiplex PCR; TCRdb's copy keeps in-frame clones and lacks some. The data show about 160,000 clones, 85% seen once. Sequencing was carried out using peripheral blood. The receptors were gathered from a human donor with acute or convalescent COVID-19. The donor label of this sample is uncertain.

The V gene is TRBV5-1, the J gene TRBJ2-7; 9 bases match TRBD1. Germline-derived CDR1 and CDR2 are SGHRS and YFSETQ. This CDR3 comprises 14 residues. The J segment lost 6 bases and the V segment lost 0 bases, leaving 4 bases of the junction unmatched. The CDR3 reads CASSLGTGVGEQYF. In DNA, the CDR3 is TGCGCCAGCAGCTTGGGGACAGGGGTCGGCGAGCAGTACTTC.

The chain carries TRBV9 and TRBJ2-1, with TRBD2 identical over 9 bases. The CDR3 is made up of 15 amino acids. CDR1 and CDR2 (germline): SGDLS, YYNGEE. Germline trimming cut 4 bases from V and 6 bases from J; bases unmatched to any gene: 8. As DNA, the CDR3 is TGTGCCAGCAGCTTCAGCGGGGGGCGAGGCAATGAGCAGTTCTTC. This sequence encodes CASSFSGGRGNEQFF.

This clone was recorded once. The genes are TRBV7-2 and TRBJ2-2; no firm D call. Germline loops: CDR1 SGHTA, CDR2 FQGNSA. The CDR3 extends over 14 amino acids. Trimming removed 1 base at V and 9 bases at J, with 12 bases between. CDR3 region: CASSLVVEARELFF. CDR3 sequence (DNA): TGTGCCAGCAGCTTAGTTGTGGAAGCGAGGGAGCTGTTTTTT.

The gene calls are TRBV12-5 and TRBJ2-3, with D perhaps TRBD1 (6 bases). V gave up 5 bases and J gave up 3 bases, with 15 bases separating them. The CDR3 has 15 amino acids. Per the germline V gene, CDR1 is LGHNT and CDR2 is FRNRAP. CDR3: CASGTIQGLTDTQYF. CDR3 sequence (DNA): TGTGCTAGTGGTACTATACAGGGTTTAACAGATACGCAGTATTTT.

About this clone: This sample also contains other DNA sequences that code for the same CDR3. This chain uses TRBV5-6 with TRBJ1-4; unclear D gene. The CDR3 loop spans 15 amino acids. With 0 bases removed from V and 2 bases from J, the gap between germline ends came to 8 bases. The germline V gene has CDR1 SGHDT and CDR2 YYEEEE. The DNA for the CDR3 is TGTGCCAGCAGCTTGGATAGAGGGACTAATGAAAAACTGTTTTTT. The encoded protein is CASSLDRGTNEKLFF.

This clone appeared a few times. The chain recombines TRBV21-1 with TRBJ1-4. TRBV21-1 is annotated as a pseudogene. This CDR3 comprises 16 residues. CDR3 sequence (DNA): TGTGCCAGCAGCTATAACCCGGGAGGGAGAGGAGAAAAACTGTTTTTT. Its protein is CASSYNPGGRGEKLFF.

This clone was detected only a few times. The genes are TRBV7-9 and TRBJ1-2; D remains ambiguous. Germline CDR1 and CDR2: SEHNR and FQNEAQ (reference sequence). CDR3 length: 11 amino acids. Trimming stripped 5 bases from V and 6 bases from J, with 7 bases between. The CDR3 region is CASSMRDGYTF. CDR3 nucleotides: TGTGCCAGCAGCATGAGGGATGGCTACACCTTC.

The V gene is TRBV7-8, the J gene TRBJ2-5; the D gene is possibly TRBD2 (5 bases). The CDR3 consists of 14 residues. Germline CDR1 is SGHVS and CDR2 is FQNEAQ. The germline V and J ends were trimmed by 5 bases and 2 bases, with 12 bases remaining between them. In DNA, the CDR3 is TGTGCCAGCAGCCCGCGGAGGTTACAAGAGACCCAGTACTTC. As protein: CASSPRRLQETQYF.

V and J are TRBV5-1 and TRBJ1-1; no clear D gene. The V end lost 4 bases, the J end lost 4 bases, and 14 bases lay between the germline ends. There are 14 residues in the CDR3. The germline V gene has CDR1 SGHRS and CDR2 YFSETQ. CDR3 sequence reads: CASSPPAGSTEAFF. CDR3 in DNA: TGCGCCAGCAGCCCTCCAGCCGGGAGCACTGAAGCTTTCTTT.

This chain connects TRBV7-9 to TRBJ1-2, with 8 bases matching TRBD1. Trimming took 1 base from V and 4 from J; bases not matched to a gene: 5. Germline V lookup: CDR1 SEHNR, CDR2 FQNEAQ (reference sequence). The CDR3 runs 15 residues. CDR3 coding DNA: TGTGCCAGCAGCTTAGGGGGACAGGCTGTCTATGGCTACACCTTC. Its protein product is CASSLGGQAVYGYTF.

Remarks on this clone: The same CDR3 also results from other DNA sequences found in this sample. The V call is TRBV28, the J call TRBJ1-1; maybe TRBD1 (5 bases). The V end was cut by 8 bases, the J end by 1 base, with 11 bases between. The germline V gene has CDR1 MDHEN and CDR2 SYDVKM. The CDR3 covers 13 residues. This CDR3 is CASYRGQNTEAFF. Written as DNA, the CDR3 is TGTGCCAGCTACCGAGGACAGAACACTGAAGCTTTCTTT.

The V gene is TRBV11-3, the J gene TRBJ2-2; 7 nucleotides match TRBD2. The CDR3 runs to 18 residues. Germline CDR1 and CDR2: SGHNT and YENEEA. V lost 5 bases and J lost 6; bases outside the gene matches: 18. The CDR3, as DNA: TGTGCCAGCAGCCCACGGGGGAGCGGGGTGGCAGGCGCCGGGGAGCTGTTTTTT. The encoded protein is CASSPRGSGVAGAGELFF.

The chain carries TRBV10-1 and TRBJ1-1; D call uncertain. This CDR3 has 18 residues. Trimming took off 2 bases at V and 0 bases at J, with 19 bases between the two ends. Looked up from germline, CDR1 is WNHNN and CDR2 is SYGVQD (reference sequence). The CDR3 here is CASSEPTEFGRMNTEAFF. CDR3 sequence (DNA): TGCGCCAGCAGTGAGCCAACTGAGTTTGGCAGGATGAACACTGAAGCTTTCTTT.

The chain has TRBV18 and TRBJ1-2, with D possibly being TRBD1 (5 bases). Trimming left V 0 bases short and J 8 bases short, with 16 bases between. The CDR3 is made up of 15 amino acids. Germline V gene sequence: CDR1 KGHSH, CDR2 LQKENI. CDR3 residues: CASSPPSFQGRGYTF. DNA of the CDR3: TGTGCCAGCTCACCACCTAGCTTCCAGGGAAGGGGCTACACCTTC. Full variable domain (rest looked up from reference TRBV18 and TRBJ1-2): NAGVMQNPRHLVRRRGQEARLRCSPMKGHSHVYWYRQLPEEGLKFMVYLQKENIIDESGMPKERFSAEFPKEGPSILRIQQVVRGDSAAYFCASSPPSFQGRGYTFGSGTRLTVV.

This chain uses TRBV2 with TRBJ1-5; D is uncertain. Trimming took off 3 bases at V and 2 bases at J, with 5 bases between the two ends. This CDR3 is built from 13 residues. Germline V gives CDR1 SNHLY, CDR2 FYNNEI. CDR3 nucleotides: TGTGCCAGCAGTGAGCAGGGCAATCAGCCCCAGCATTTT. The encoded protein is CASSEQGNQPQHF.

J is TRBJ2-7 and V is TRBV5-1, with 8 positions matching TRBD1. The germline V gene has CDR1 SGHRS and CDR2 YFSETQ. V shed 4 bases and J 0 bases; nucleotides not matched to a gene: 12. CDR3 length: 17 residues. The CDR3 here is CASSPASRTGLSYEQYF. The CDR3 DNA reads as TGCGCCAGCAGCCCCGCCAGCCGGACAGGGCTCTCCTACGAGCAGTACTTC.

This clone has just one count. This sequence joins TRBV7-2 and TRBJ2-1; maybe TRBD1 (6 bases). The CDR3 has 16 residues. Trimming took off 1 base at V and 4 bases at J, with 14 bases between the two ends. CDR1 and CDR2 from the germline V gene are SGHTA and FQGNSA. This CDR3 reads CASSLVFTDRYNEQFF. As DNA, the CDR3 is TGTGCCAGCAGCTTAGTTTTCACGGACAGATACAATGAGCAGTTCTTC.

The chain is built from TRBV30 and TRBJ1-1; D is undetermined. The V end was cut by 2 bases, the J end by 11 bases, with 18 bases between. The CDR3 length is 13 residues. Germline values: CDR1 GTSNPN, CDR2 SVGIG (reference sequence). CDR3: CAWSIPGGGVAFF. The CDR3 DNA is TGTGCCTGGAGTATTCCGGGTGGTGGAGTGGCTTTCTTT.